A selection of T cell receptor beta chains follows, all from one sample in a study of early T cells in non-severe SARS-CoV-2 infection. TCRdb passed the 5' RACE reads through MiXCR, listing each CDR3 protein once. The sample carries 45,000 or so distinct CDR3 sequences, under 4.5% recorded once. Material for sequencing was whole blood. The receptors derive from an adult who was a healthcare worker with PCR-confirmed SARS-CoV-2 infection or an uninfected control (not recorded which). Each CDR3 is given with its conserved first and last residue.

v_call	j_call	cdr3_aa
TRBV6-2/TRBV6-3	TRBJ2-7	CASSYSTTSYEQYF
TRBV30	TRBJ2-1	CAWNHGTVRQFF
TRBV6-5	TRBJ1-1	CASSYLDPRNTEAFF
TRBV12-3/TRBV12-4	TRBJ2-7	CASTPRGPLYEQYF
TRBV6-6	TRBJ1-1	CASSSPGTATNTEAFF
TRBV9	TRBJ2-1	CASSVGRSSEGEQFF
TRBV5-8	TRBJ2-2	CASSLYVGDTGELFF
TRBV5-1	TRBJ2-7	CASSLEGAGEQYF
TRBV27	TRBJ1-3	CASSRRGSGNTIYF
TRBV20-1	TRBJ2-7	CSGGTAAYEQYF
TRBV11-2	TRBJ2-1	CASSLELAGVEGPYNEQFF
TRBV29-1	TRBJ2-5	CSVAGIPNQETQYF
TRBV27	TRBJ2-5	CASSLLGGETQYF
TRBV7-7	TRBJ2-7	CASSVASGGGSSYEQYF
TRBV3-1	TRBJ2-1	CASSQGGSGYNEQFF
TRBV4-1	TRBJ2-1	CASTQAGGAINEQFF
TRBV7-3	TRBJ2-7	CASSLTSYVQAYEQYF
TRBV5-1	TRBJ1-1	CASSPLPVGTEAFF
TRBV7-8	TRBJ2-7	CASSSAIREQYF
TRBV9	TRBJ2-3	CASSEFKGLISTDTQYF
TRBV6-5	TRBJ2-7	CASGSYRGFFSEQYF
TRBV6-1	TRBJ2-1	CAVNQGGLPSYNEQFF
TRBV18	TRBJ2-6	CASSLAARSGANVLTF
TRBV5-8	TRBJ2-1	CASSAGGLAGGYNEQFF
TRBV28	TRBJ2-6	CASSLRPEGANVLTF
TRBV4-1	TRBJ1-1	CASSHRSELNTEAFF
TRBV20-1	TRBJ2-7	CSARPGQKEYF
TRBV4-1	TRBJ2-1	CASSSPRDRGRGEQFF
TRBV11-2	TRBJ2-5	CASSLGAAGGQETQYF
TRBV12-3/TRBV12-4	TRBJ2-1	CASRLWGSHNEQFF
TRBV28	TRBJ2-1	CASSSPGLSDEQFF
TRBV7-8	TRBJ1-1	CASRPDRQATGMNTEAFF
TRBV6-2/TRBV6-3	TRBJ2-7	CASSYSTGAEQYF
TRBV2	TRBJ1-6	CASRGPGYGSPLHF
TRBV12-3/TRBV12-4	TRBJ1-1	CASRSQPWTEAFF
TRBV27	TRBJ2-7	CASSMTSGVYEQYF
TRBV11-2	TRBJ2-1	CASSGTRGKQFF
TRBV29-1	TRBJ2-2	CSSGYTNTGELFF